The rows below give T cell receptor beta chains drawn from one sample of a study of Ad26.COV2.S vaccination and SARS-CoV-2 variants. Data came from immunoSEQ multiplex PCR; TCRdb stores just in-frame clones and leaves some out. The table shows hundreds of thousands of clones, with roughly 90% occurring only once. The specimen comprised peripheral blood, sampled in a trial of Ad26.COV2.S vaccine versus placebo. These receptors all come from a person between 18 and 65 years old who received the Ad26.COV2.S COVID-19 vaccine or a placebo. The CDR3 runs from the conserved cysteine through the conserved F or W. Fields, in order: V gene, clone size, D gene, J gene, CDR3 DNA, CDR3 protein. The D gene is left open where the match is weak. Some rows mark clone size as missing; the rest say once, few, many or name a class of expanded clone.

V: TRBV6-2/TRBV6-3; size: .; D: .; J: TRBJ1-5; DNA: TGTGCCAGCAGCCCTTCGACTGGAGGACAGCCCCAGCATTTT; CDR3: CASSPSTGGQPQHF
V: TRBV7-9; size: .; D: .; J: TRBJ2-7; DNA: TGTGCCAGCAGCTTAGGTGGCCACGAGCAGTACTTC; CDR3: CASSLGGHEQYF
V: TRBV27; size: .; D: .; J: TRBJ1-6; DNA: TGTGCCAGCAGTCCGTCGGGGTACAGTTCACCCCTCCACTTT; CDR3: CASSPSGYSSPLHF
V: TRBV21-1; size: .; D: .; J: TRBJ1-5; DNA: TGTGCCAGCAGCAAAGACGGGAAGGGGGACAGACTAGAACAGCCCCAGCATTTT; CDR3: CASSKDGKGDRLEQPQHF
V: TRBV10-3; size: once; D: .; J: TRBJ1-6; DNA: TGTGCCATCAGTGAAGGGGGTAACGGGAATTCACCCCTCCACTTT; CDR3: CAISEGGNGNSPLHF
V: TRBV7-3; size: .; D: .; J: TRBJ2-3; DNA: TGTGCCAGCAGCTTCACGTCCGGCGATACGCAGTATTTT; CDR3: CASSFTSGDTQYF
V: TRBV7-9; size: .; D: .; J: TRBJ1-2; DNA: TGTGCCAGCAGCTTAGTTGGGGGGATCGAGGGCTACACCTTC; CDR3: CASSLVGGIEGYTF
V: TRBV3-1/TRBV3-2; size: few; D: .; J: TRBJ2-7; DNA: TGTGCCAGCAGCCGGAATCGGGCCTACGAGCAGTACTTC; CDR3: CASSRNRAYEQYF
V: TRBV19; size: .; D: .; J: TRBJ2-7; DNA: TGTGCCACATACAGGGACCACGAGCAGTACTTC; CDR3: CATYRDHEQYF
V: TRBV7-3; size: .; D: .; J: TRBJ1-5; DNA: TGTGCCAGCAGCTTAGTTCCCCGGGATTTGGTGCGAGGGGGGCCCCAGCATTTT; CDR3: CASSLVPRDLVRGGPQHF
V: TRBV4-3; size: .; D: .; J: TRBJ1-2; DNA: TGCGCCAGCAGTCAAGGGGCCTCTATCGGCGGCTACACCTTC; CDR3: CASSQGASIGGYTF
V: TRBV7-2; size: .; D: .; J: TRBJ1-4; DNA: TGTGCCAGCAGCTTTAATGAAAAACTGTTTTTT; CDR3: CASSFNEKLFF
V: TRBV30; size: .; D: .; J: TRBJ2-6; DNA: TGTGCCTGGGGGCAGGGGAGTGACTCTGGGGCCAACGTCCTGACTTTC; CDR3: CAWGQGSDSGANVLTF
V: TRBV6-2/TRBV6-3; size: .; D: .; J: TRBJ2-7; DNA: TGTGCCAGCAGCCCCCGGGGGTACGAGCAGTACTTC; CDR3: CASSPRGYEQYF
V: TRBV15; size: .; D: .; J: TRBJ1-2; DNA: TGTGCCACCAGACAAACCGGGCTCAACTATGGCTACACCTTC; CDR3: CATRQTGLNYGYTF
V: TRBV4-3; size: .; D: TRBD2; J: TRBJ2-5; DNA: TGCGCCAGCAGCCAAGATCCGGGACTAGGGCAAGAGACCCAGTACTTC; CDR3: CASSQDPGLGQETQYF
V: TRBV5-4; size: .; D: TRBD1; J: TRBJ1-2; DNA: TGTGCCAGCAGCGACGGACAGGGGTTATATGGCTACACCTTC; CDR3: CASSDGQGLYGYTF
V: TRBV18; size: .; D: .; J: TRBJ2-5; DNA: TGTGCCAGCTCATTATCGCTGAAGGAGACCCAGTACTTC; CDR3: CASSLSLKETQYF
V: TRBV3-1/TRBV3-2; size: .; D: .; J: TRBJ1-1; DNA: TGTGCCAGCAGCCAAGACCGGAAGGCTTTCTTT; CDR3: CASSQDRKAFF
V: TRBV7-2; size: .; D: .; J: TRBJ2-5; DNA: TGTGCCAGCAGCTTACTGTCCCCCACTGGGACCCAGTACTTC; CDR3: CASSLLSPTGTQYF
V: TRBV9; size: .; D: .; J: TRBJ2-3; DNA: TGTGCCAGCAGCGTCGCGGGTACTAGCACAGATACGCAGTATTTT; CDR3: CASSVAGTSTDTQYF
V: TRBV30; size: few; D: .; J: TRBJ2-1; DNA: TGTGCCCGCCGATCCTACAATGAGCAGTTCTTC; CDR3: CARRSYNEQFF
V: TRBV11-1; size: .; D: .; J: TRBJ1-1; DNA: TGTGCCAGCAGCTTGAAAGGAAACGCTGAAGCTTTCTTT; CDR3: CASSLKGNAEAFF
V: TRBV7-2; size: .; D: .; J: TRBJ2-7; DNA: TGTGCCAGCAGCTCCAGCTCCGGGACGGGATACGAGCAGTACTTC; CDR3: CASSSSSGTGYEQYF
V: TRBV4-1; size: .; D: .; J: TRBJ1-1; DNA: TGCGCCAGCAGCCAGCTTTTGGCCGACCCTGAAGCTTTCTTT; CDR3: CASSQLLADPEAFF
V: TRBV4-1; size: .; D: .; J: TRBJ1-5; DNA: TGCGCCAGCAGTCGAAAACAGGTACTTCGGCCCCAGCATTTT; CDR3: CASSRKQVLRPQHF
V: TRBV30; size: .; D: .; J: TRBJ1-4; DNA: TGTGCCTGGAGTCGGGGAAGGCGAGATAATGAAAAACTGTTTTTT; CDR3: CAWSRGRRDNEKLFF
V: TRBV28; size: .; D: TRBD1; J: TRBJ2-1; DNA: TGTGCCAGCAGTTCCTCCGGGACAGGGTCGAATGAGCAGTTCTTC; CDR3: CASSSSGTGSNEQFF
V: TRBV6-5; size: .; D: .; J: TRBJ2-5; DNA: TGTGCCAGCAGTTCCACTAGTACGAGAGAGACCCAGTACTTC; CDR3: CASSSTSTRETQYF
V: TRBV7-9; size: .; D: TRBD1; J: TRBJ1-1; DNA: TGTGCCAGCAGCTTCGACAGGGGGCGAACTGAAGCTTTCTTT; CDR3: CASSFDRGRTEAFF
V: TRBV6-6; size: .; D: .; J: TRBJ2-7; DNA: TGTGCCAGCAGACTAGCTGTGGGTCGGGAGAACTACGAGCAGTACTTC; CDR3: CASRLAVGRENYEQYF
V: TRBV5-4; size: .; D: .; J: TRBJ1-2; DNA: TGTGCCAGCAGCTTGGCCCGGGGGGACTATGGCTACACCTTC; CDR3: CASSLARGDYGYTF
V: TRBV5-4; size: .; D: .; J: TRBJ2-1; DNA: TGTGCCAGCAGCCTACCGGGGTATTATGAGCAGTTCTTC; CDR3: CASSLPGYYEQFF
V: TRBV28; size: .; D: .; J: TRBJ2-7; DNA: TGTGCCAGCAGTCTCGAATGGCACGAGCAGTACTTC; CDR3: CASSLEWHEQYF
V: TRBV9; size: .; D: .; J: TRBJ2-3; DNA: TGTGCCAGCACGCCCAATACCCCAGATACGCAGTATTTT; CDR3: CASTPNTPDTQYF
V: TRBV12-3/TRBV12-4; size: .; D: .; J: TRBJ1-2; DNA: TGTGCCAGCAGTTTGGGAGAGCTCTATGGCTACACCTTC; CDR3: CASSLGELYGYTF
V: TRBV4-1; size: .; D: .; J: TRBJ2-2; DNA: TGCGCCAGCAGTGCAAGGGCGTACACCGGGGAGCTGTTTTTT; CDR3: CASSARAYTGELFF
V: TRBV7-9; size: .; D: .; J: TRBJ1-1; DNA: TGTGCCAGCAGCCCATTTTTAGGCACTGAAGCTTTCTTT; CDR3: CASSPFLGTEAFF
V: TRBV30; size: .; D: .; J: TRBJ1-6; DNA: TGTGCCTGGAGTGTACTTGGACTCTTGAGTTCACCCCTCCACTTT; CDR3: CAWSVLGLLSSPLHF
V: TRBV11-2; size: .; D: .; J: TRBJ1-1; DNA: TGTGCCAGCAGCTCCGGGGCTAGGACTGAAGCTTTCTTT; CDR3: CASSSGARTEAFF
V: TRBV11-3; size: .; D: .; J: TRBJ2-1; DNA: TGTGCCAGCAGCTTAGTCCACAGCAGCTCCTACAATGAGCAGTTCTTC; CDR3: CASSLVHSSSYNEQFF
V: TRBV7-2; size: .; D: TRBD2; J: TRBJ2-3; DNA: TGTGCCAGCAGCTTAGGTTTGGCGGGGGGGCAAGGTACGCAGTATTTT; CDR3: CASSLGLAGGQGTQYF
V: TRBV28; size: .; D: TRBD1; J: TRBJ1-6; DNA: TGTGCCAGCAGTTCCCCCCGCCGGGACAGTGATTCACCCCTCCACTTT; CDR3: CASSSPRRDSDSPLHF
V: TRBV5-1; size: .; D: TRBD2; J: TRBJ2-5; DNA: TGCGCCAGCAGCTTGGAACAGGGACTAGGAACCCAGTACTTC; CDR3: CASSLEQGLGTQYF
V: TRBV7-3; size: once; D: TRBD2; J: TRBJ2-1; DNA: TGTGCCAGCAGCTTAGCACGCCCTAGCGGGGGCAATGAGCAGTTCTTC; CDR3: CASSLARPSGGNEQFF
V: TRBV7-6; size: .; D: .; J: TRBJ1-1; DNA: TGTGCCAGCAGCCTTGGACAGTTCACTGAAGCTTTCTTT; CDR3: CASSLGQFTEAFF
V: TRBV5-1; size: .; D: .; J: TRBJ2-2; DNA: TGCGCCAGCAGCTTAGTACCGATCCCTTTAGACACCGGGGAGCTGTTTTTT; CDR3: CASSLVPIPLDTGELFF
V: TRBV19; size: .; D: .; J: TRBJ1-2; DNA: TGTGCCAGTAGTCCAATACAGGGCAGCTATGGCTACACCTTC; CDR3: CASSPIQGSYGYTF
V: TRBV27; size: .; D: .; J: TRBJ2-1; DNA: TGTGCCAGCAGTGTCAGCGGTTGGAGCTCCTACAATGAGCAGTTCTTC; CDR3: CASSVSGWSSYNEQFF
V: TRBV6-2/TRBV6-3; size: .; D: TRBD2; J: TRBJ2-1; DNA: TGTGCCAGCAGTTTGATCCCGGGACTAGCGGGGGGAGAAAAGTTCTTC; CDR3: CASSLIPGLAGGEKFF
V: TRBV7-9; size: .; D: .; J: TRBJ2-3; DNA: TGTGCCAGCAGCGCGACGCGTCTCAATGGGGCAGATACGCAGTATTTT; CDR3: CASSATRLNGADTQYF
V: TRBV19; size: .; D: TRBD2; J: TRBJ2-7; DNA: TGTGCCAGTAGTGAAGGACTAGCGGTCAACGAGCAGTACTTC; CDR3: CASSEGLAVNEQYF
V: TRBV9; size: .; D: .; J: TRBJ1-1; DNA: TGTGCCAGCAGCCCTCGGACGGGGTTGAACACTGAAGCTTTCTTT; CDR3: CASSPRTGLNTEAFF
V: TRBV24-1; size: .; D: .; J: TRBJ2-1; DNA: TGTGCCACCAGTGATCAGGGATACAATGAGCAGTTCTTC; CDR3: CATSDQGYNEQFF
V: TRBV9; size: .; D: TRBD1; J: TRBJ1-5; DNA: TGTGCCAGCAGCGGGGGGGACAGGCGGGGACCCCAGCATTTT; CDR3: CASSGGDRRGPQHF
V: TRBV10-3; size: .; D: TRBD1; J: TRBJ2-1; DNA: TGTGCCATCAGGAGTGGACAGGGCGGCTTTAAGTCCTACAATGAGCAGTTCTTC; CDR3: CAIRSGQGGFKSYNEQFF
V: TRBV19; size: .; D: .; J: TRBJ2-7; DNA: TGTGCCAGTCGCAACGGGGCAGGGAGCTCCTACGAGCAGTACTTC; CDR3: CASRNGAGSSYEQYF
V: TRBV5-1; size: .; D: .; J: TRBJ2-7; DNA: TGCGCCAGCAGCCCGGCCTCGGGGGACGAGCAGTACTTC; CDR3: CASSPASGDEQYF
V: TRBV3-1/TRBV3-2; size: once; D: TRBD1; J: TRBJ2-7; DNA: TGTGCCAGCAGCCCGGGACAGGGGTACTACGAGCAGTACTTC; CDR3: CASSPGQGYYEQYF